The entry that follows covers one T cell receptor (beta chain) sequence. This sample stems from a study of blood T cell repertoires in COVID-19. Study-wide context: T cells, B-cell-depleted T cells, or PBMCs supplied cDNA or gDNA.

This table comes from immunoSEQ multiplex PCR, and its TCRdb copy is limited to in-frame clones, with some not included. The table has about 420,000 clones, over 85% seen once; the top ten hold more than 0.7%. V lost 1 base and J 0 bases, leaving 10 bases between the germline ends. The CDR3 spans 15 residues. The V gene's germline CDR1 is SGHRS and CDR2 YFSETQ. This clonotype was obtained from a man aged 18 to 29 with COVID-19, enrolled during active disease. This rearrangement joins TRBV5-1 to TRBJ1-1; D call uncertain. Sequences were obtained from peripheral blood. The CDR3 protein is CASSLFRELNTEAFF. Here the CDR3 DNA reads TGCGCCAGCAGCTTGTTTCGAGAACTGAACACTGAAGCTTTCTTT.